This T cell receptor (beta chain) was identified in a study of cytotoxic CD8 clonotypes in ibrutinib-treated CLL. In the study overall: Per sample, productive templates averaged approximately 260,000 and productive rearrangements averaged 94,082.

In germline, CDR1 is SGHTA, CDR2 FQGNSA. The V end was cut by 5 bases, the J end by 8 bases, with 12 bases between. The CDR3 totals 13 residues. Produced via immunoSEQ multiplex PCR; TCRdb's table is partial and in-frame only. The sample includes about 200,000 clones, just under 80% of them seen just once. Genomic DNA in a quantity of about 2.2 micrograms was derived from cryopreserved PBMCs for TCR beta libraries. The gene calls are TRBV7-2 and TRBJ1-4; D may be TRBD1 (6 bases). The source of this sequence is a human donor with chronic lymphocytic leukemia. Source: PBMCs, taken after 12 months of ibrutinib treatment. CDR3 in DNA: TGTGCCAGCAGCACACAGGGAAGGGAAAAACTGTTTTTT. Translation gives CASSTQGREKLFF.